This TCR beta chain was captured by sequencing in a study of T cell responses to AZD1222 COVID-19 vaccine. Study-wide findings and caveats: In a largely white British group with more females than males, clonal diversity was possibly underestimated. Close to half of all spike-specific TCRs reportedly target regions of the variants that are unmutated.

Note on this clone: Its antigen is still unknown.

Sequencing used immunoSEQ multiplex PCR; TCRdb keeps in-frame clones, though not all of them. Of approximately 270,000 clones listed, 85% to 95% were seen once; the top ten hold 0.55%. V was pared by 5 bases and J by 14 bases, with 13 bases between. In germline, CDR1 is DFQATT, CDR2 SNEGSKA (reference sequence). The CDR3 length is 11 residues. Sequences were derived from peripheral blood, sampled 28 days after the second AZD1222 dose. The receptor was isolated from an adult who received the AZD1222 COVID-19 vaccine. V usage is TRBV20-1 and J usage is TRBJ1-6, with a possible D match to TRBD1 (5 bases). In DNA form, the CDR3 reads TGCAGTGCTTGGGACCCCCAATCCCTCCACTTT. Amino acid sequence: CSAWDPQSLHF.